The entry that follows covers one TCR beta chain sequence. Treatment given: oral pan-JAK inhibitor, 5-10 mg twice daily. Extracted RNA was reverse transcribed into cDNA, the sequencing template. This table comes from immunoSEQ multiplex PCR, and its TCRdb copy is limited to in-frame clones, with some not included. The sample lists around 200,000 clones, 58% seen once, with roughly an eighth in the top ten. These data belong to a study of CD8+ T cells in alopecia areata. For the study at large: At a dose of 5 to 10 mg twice daily, oral tofacitinib was given to treated patients.

The junction had 1 base not matched to a gene; V was cut back by 5 bases and J by 0 bases. The CDR3 runs 14 residues. CDR1 and CDR2 from the germline V gene are LNHNV and YYDKDF (reference sequence). Sample: CD8+ T cells sorted from blood, taken at week 24, from a patient treated with tofacitinib. This receptor was identified in a human donor with alopecia areata. This chain uses TRBV15 with TRBJ1-5, with 7 bases aligning to TRBD1. The CDR3 protein is CATSRDSSNQPQHF. In DNA, the CDR3 is TGTGCCACCAGCCGGGACAGTAGCAATCAGCCCCAGCATTTT.